Below, 7 T cell receptor beta chains from the same sample are listed, as sequenced in a study of cytomegalovirus exposure and HLA in healthy donors. The PCR used 60 Vbeta and 13 Jbeta primers. Libraries were prepared by immunoSEQ multiplex PCR; TCRdb keeps only in-frame clonotypes and omits some of them. Here the sample spans approximately 200,000 clones, 74% being singletons. The sequencing sample was made of PBMCs. The receptors were sampled from a woman aged 25 to 45 in good health and CMV-seropositive.

This chain links TRBV5-6 with TRBJ1-1, with D perhaps matching TRBD1 (6 bases). V dropped 3 bases and J dropped 4 bases, with 16 bases sitting between them. The CDR3 consists of 15 residues. Germline-derived CDR1 and CDR2 are SGHDT and YYEEEE. CDR3 nucleotides: TGTGCCAGCAGCTACCCTCCAGGGGATGGCACTGAAGCTTTCTTT. Its protein product is CASSYPPGDGTEAFF.

This clone was picked up one time. The chain carries TRBV11-2 and TRBJ2-3, with no clear D. Germline V gene lookup returns CDR1 SGHAT and CDR2 FQNNGV. The CDR3 covers 12 residues. Trimming stripped 6 bases from V and 0 bases from J, with 4 bases between. CDR3: CASSHSTDTQYF. In DNA form, the CDR3 reads TGTGCCAGCAGTCATAGCACAGATACGCAGTATTTT.

This clone was picked up one time. The J gene is TRBJ2-1, the V gene TRBV25-1; 7 bases are shared with TRBD2. J gave up 7 bases and V 1 base, and 7 bases lay outside the gene matches. Germline V CDR1 and CDR2: MGHDK, SYGVNS. The CDR3 is made up of 15 amino acids. The CDR3 coding sequence is TGTGCCAGCAGTGAATCTAGCGGTCACCCTAATGAGCAGTTCTTC. The encoded protein is CASSESSGHPNEQFF.

This chain joins TRBV19 and TRBJ2-7; TRBD2 might be the D (6 bases). Germline CDR1 LNHDA, CDR2 SQIVND (reference sequence). Trimming shortened V by 5 bases and J by 5 bases, and 28 bases separated the two germline ends. The CDR3 loop spans 18 amino acids. The CDR3, as DNA: TGTGCCAGTAGTCCCTTCGAATCCCTTGTCGCGGGAATACACGAGCAGTACTTC. Translation: CASSPFESLVAGIHEQYF.

V gene TRBV19 combines with J gene TRBJ2-3, with D possibly matching TRBD1 (6 bases). Trimming took off 7 bases at V and 2 bases at J, with 13 bases between the two ends. The CDR3 totals 14 residues. Germline assignment: CDR1 LNHDA and CDR2 SQIVND (reference sequence). Here the CDR3 DNA reads TGTGCCAGTACTACGGACAGAATCACAGATACGCAGTATTTT. Residues: CASTTDRITDTQYF.

V gene TRBV11-2 combines with J gene TRBJ2-1, with 12 bases lining up with TRBD1. Germline trimming cut 6 bases from V and 7 bases from J; bases unmatched to any gene: 7. CDR1 is SGHAT, CDR2 FQNNGV, per germline. CDR3 length: 15 amino acids. The CDR3 region has the DNA TGTGCCAGCAGTTCAGGGGACAGGGGGCTTAATGAGCAGTTCTTC. This codes for CASSSGDRGLNEQFF.

V gene TRBV7-6 combines with J gene TRBJ2-1; D is possibly TRBD2 (6 bases). Germline CDR1 is SGHVS and CDR2 is FNYEAQ. This CDR3 has 16 residues. Trimming took 1 base from V and 10 from J, leaving 20 bases between them. The CDR3 DNA reads as TGTGCCAGCAGCTTAGAATCCGGGACTTATCGCTCCGAGCAGTTCTTC. Residues: CASSLESGTYRSEQFF. Full variable domain (outside the CDR3, taken from reference TRBV7-6 and TRBJ2-1): GAGVSQSPRYKVTKRGQDVALRCDPISGHVSLYWYRQALGQGPEFLTYFNYEAQQDKSGLPNDRFSAERPEGSISTLTIQRTEQRDSAMYRCASSLESGTYRSEQFFGPGTRLTVL.